This T cell receptor (beta chain) was profiled in a study of neurological immune-mediated disorders. This clonotype has a count of ten or more. Antigen specificity is unknown. Study-wide results and limits: The greatest degree of TCR clonal expansion was observed in HTLV-1-associated myelopathy, with the lowest in multiple sclerosis, below that of healthy controls. Expanded clones shared no identical CDR3 amino acid sequences across subjects, which suggested private TCR-beta repertoires in all groups.

The V and J ends lost 5 bases and 0 bases, in that order; junction bases with no gene match: 14. This CDR3 contains 19 residues. Germline CDR1 reads DFQATT; CDR2 reads SNEGSKA (reference sequence). Indicated time point: longitudinal time-point 1 (baseline). Healthy control participants comprised blood bank volunteers in Maryland, USA. The making of cDNA relied on 5'RACE with 10-nucleotide random UMIs. TCRdb reprocessed the 5' RACE reads with MiXCR, giving one entry per CDR3 protein. The profile shows approximately 46,000 distinct CDR3 sequences, over 8% of them singletons. This sequence was found in a woman in her forties in good health. The chain links TRBV20-1 to TRBJ2-6; 9 nucleotides line up with TRBD1. The specimen sequenced was PBMCs. CDR3 sequence: CSARISGQGGRSGANVLTF. The CDR3 DNA reads as TGCAGTGCTCGCATATCGGGACAGGGAGGTCGCTCTGGGGCCAACGTCCTGACTTTC.